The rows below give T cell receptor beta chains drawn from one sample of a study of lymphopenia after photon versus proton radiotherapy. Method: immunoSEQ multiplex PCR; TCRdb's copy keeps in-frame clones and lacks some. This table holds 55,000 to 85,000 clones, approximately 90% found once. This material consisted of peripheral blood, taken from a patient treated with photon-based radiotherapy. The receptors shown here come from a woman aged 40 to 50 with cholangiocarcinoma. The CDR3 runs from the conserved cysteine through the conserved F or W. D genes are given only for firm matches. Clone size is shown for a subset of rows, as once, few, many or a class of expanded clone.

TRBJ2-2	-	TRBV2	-	TGTGCCAGCAGACTAGGAGGCACCGGGGAGCTGTTTTTT	CASRLGGTGELFF
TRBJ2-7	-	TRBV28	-	TGTGCCAGCAGTCCCCCCCGGGGGGAGCAGTACTTC	CASSPPRGEQYF
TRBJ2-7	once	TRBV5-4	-	TGTGCCAGCAGCTTTACCCGGGCCGAGGAGCAGTACTTC	CASSFTRAEEQYF
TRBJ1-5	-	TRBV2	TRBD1	TGTGCCAGCAGAGATCGACAGGGGGGCAATCAGCCCCAGCATTTT	CASRDRQGGNQPQHF
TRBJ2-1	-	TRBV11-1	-	TGTGCCAGCATCGGGACTCAACGGGATGAGCAGTTCTTC	CASIGTQRDEQFF
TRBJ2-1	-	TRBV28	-	TGTGCCAGCAGTTTATTGGGTGTCTCCTACAATGAGCAGTTCTTC	CASSLLGVSYNEQFF
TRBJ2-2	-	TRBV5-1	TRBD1	TGCGCCAGCAGCTTTCTTACAGGGGTTGGTACCGGGGAGCTGTTTTTT	CASSFLTGVGTGELFF
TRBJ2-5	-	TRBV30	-	TGTGCCTGGAGGCCAGGGAAAGAGACCCAGTACTTC	CAWRPGKETQYF
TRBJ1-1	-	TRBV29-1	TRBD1	TGCAGCGTCCCCGATTCAGGGGGCTCTTTCTTT	CSVPDSGGSFF
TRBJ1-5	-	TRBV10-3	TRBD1	TGTGCCATCAGTGATTTGGACAGGGGCAATCAGCCCCAGCATTTT	CAISDLDRGNQPQHF
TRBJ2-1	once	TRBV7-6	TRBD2	TGTGCCAGCAGTTTGACTAGCGGGGGGCGCTCCTACAATGAGCAGTTCTTC	CASSLTSGGRSYNEQFF